This TCR beta chain came from a study of blood T cell repertoires in COVID-19. As concerns this clone: The sample holds other DNA sequences that translate to the same CDR3.

Clones were read by immunoSEQ multiplex PCR, and TCRdb kept only the in-frame ones, dropping some. The table shows more than 350,000 clones, with more than 80% occurring only once. The CDR3 has 13 amino acids. Germline V gene sequence: CDR1 MNHEY, CDR2 SMNVEV (reference sequence). Between the trimmed V and J ends, which lost 3 bases and 1 base, there was a span of 6 bases. This receptor was obtained from a woman aged 25 to 39 with COVID-19, enrolled during active disease. The chain carries TRBV27 and TRBJ1-1; D gene uncertain. Material for sequencing was peripheral blood. CDR3: CASSLGANTEAFF. The DNA for the CDR3 is TGTGCCAGCAGTTTGGGCGCGAACACTGAAGCTTTCTTT.